This T cell receptor beta chain was recorded in a study of blood T cell repertoires in COVID-19. Overall study context: Samples representing acute and convalescent COVID-19 were sourced from the United States, Italy and Spain.

In the original workflow: Amplification with reference gene primers provided the estimates of nucleated cell counts. Profiling relied on immunoSEQ multiplex PCR, and the TCRdb table lists in-frame clones only, not all of them. V and J calls and clone size are copied from that table; D and trimming were computed from the DNA. The sample shows 100,000 or so clones, 81% of them seen only once. This CDR3 region has 15 residues. Germline lookup yields CDR1 SGHVS and CDR2 FNYEAQ. V shed 3 bases and J 4 bases; nucleotides not matched to a gene: 0. The chain couples TRBV7-6 to TRBJ2-3; TRBD2 matches at 14 bases. The clonotype originates from a woman aged 65 to 85 with acute or convalescent COVID-19. The specimen was peripheral blood. The CDR3 reads CASSLGLAGADTQYF. CDR3 bases: TGTGCCAGCAGCTTGGGACTAGCGGGGGCAGATACGCAGTATTTT. Full variable domain (remainder filled in from reference TRBV7-6 and TRBJ2-3): GAGVSQSPRYKVTKRGQDVALRCDPISGHVSLYWYRQALGQGPEFLTYFNYEAQQDKSGLPNDRFSAERPEGSISTLTIQRTEQRDSAMYRCASSLGLAGADTQYFGPGTRLTVL.